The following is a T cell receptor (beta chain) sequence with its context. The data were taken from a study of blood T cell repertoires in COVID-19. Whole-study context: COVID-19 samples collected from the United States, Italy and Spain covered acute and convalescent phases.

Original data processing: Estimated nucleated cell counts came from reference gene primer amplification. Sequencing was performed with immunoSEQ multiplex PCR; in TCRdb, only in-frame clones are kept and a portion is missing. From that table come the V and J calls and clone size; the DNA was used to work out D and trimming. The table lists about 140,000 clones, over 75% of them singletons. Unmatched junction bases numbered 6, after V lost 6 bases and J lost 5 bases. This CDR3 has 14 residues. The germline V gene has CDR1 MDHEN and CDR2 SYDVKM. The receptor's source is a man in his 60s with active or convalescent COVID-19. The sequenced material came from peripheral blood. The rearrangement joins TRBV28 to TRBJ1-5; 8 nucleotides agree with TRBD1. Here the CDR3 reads CASSTGQGHQPQHF. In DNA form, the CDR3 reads TGTGCCAGCAGCACCGGACAGGGACATCAGCCCCAGCATTTT.